This T cell receptor beta chain was recovered during a study of T cell responses to AZD1222 COVID-19 vaccine. Study outcomes and limitations: Spike-spanning, vaccine-associated CD4 TCRs were dominant at 160-218 and 743-854.

CDR1 and CDR2 from the germline V gene are GTSNPN and SVGIG (reference sequence). The CDR3 is 16 residues long. Between the trimmed V and J ends, which lost 2 bases and 1 base, there was a span of 17 bases. The assay was immunoSEQ multiplex PCR, and TCRdb's table has in-frame clones only and misses some. Among some 140,000 clones listed, 92% were seen once. In regard to this clone: What it recognizes is unknown.

This sample comprised peripheral blood, obtained on day 0 of AZD1222 vaccination. The TCR sequence derives from an adult in good health. The V call is TRBV30, the J call TRBJ1-1; D gene ambiguous. The CDR3 protein is CAWSSGRRIRNTEAFF. The CDR3 DNA is TGTGCCTGGAGTTCTGGGCGCCGAATCCGGAACACTGAAGCTTTCTTT.